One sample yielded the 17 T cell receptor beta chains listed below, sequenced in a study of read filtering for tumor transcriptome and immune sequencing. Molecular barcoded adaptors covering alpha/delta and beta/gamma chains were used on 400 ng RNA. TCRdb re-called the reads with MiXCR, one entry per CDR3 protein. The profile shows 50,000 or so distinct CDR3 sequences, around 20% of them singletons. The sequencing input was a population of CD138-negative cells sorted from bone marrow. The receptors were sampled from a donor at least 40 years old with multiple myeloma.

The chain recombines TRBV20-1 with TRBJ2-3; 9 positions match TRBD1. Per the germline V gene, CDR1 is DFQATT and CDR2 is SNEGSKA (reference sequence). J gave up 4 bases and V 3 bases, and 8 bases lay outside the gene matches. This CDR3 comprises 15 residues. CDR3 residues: CSASYRGLDADTQYF. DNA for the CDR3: TGCAGTGCTAGTTACAGGGGGCTGGATGCAGATACGCAGTATTTT.

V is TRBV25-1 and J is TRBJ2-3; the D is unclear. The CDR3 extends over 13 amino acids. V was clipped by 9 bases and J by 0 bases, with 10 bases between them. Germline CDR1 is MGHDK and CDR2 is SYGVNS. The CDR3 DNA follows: TGTGCCAGTCTTACGGGTAGCACAGATACGCAGTATTTT. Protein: CASLTGSTDTQYF.

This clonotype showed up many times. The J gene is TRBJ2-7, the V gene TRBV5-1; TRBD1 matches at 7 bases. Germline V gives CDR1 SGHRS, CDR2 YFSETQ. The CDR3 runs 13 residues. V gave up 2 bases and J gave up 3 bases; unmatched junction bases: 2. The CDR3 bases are TGCGCCAGCAGCTTACAGGGGCGCTACGAGCAGTACTTC. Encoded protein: CASSLQGRYEQYF.

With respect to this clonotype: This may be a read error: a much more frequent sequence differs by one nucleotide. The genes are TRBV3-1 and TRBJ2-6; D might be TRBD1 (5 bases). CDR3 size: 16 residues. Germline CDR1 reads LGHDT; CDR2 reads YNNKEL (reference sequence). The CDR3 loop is CASSQALYSGANVPTF. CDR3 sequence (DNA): TGTGCCAGCAGCCAAGCTCTGTACTCTGGGGCCAACGTCCCGACTTTC.

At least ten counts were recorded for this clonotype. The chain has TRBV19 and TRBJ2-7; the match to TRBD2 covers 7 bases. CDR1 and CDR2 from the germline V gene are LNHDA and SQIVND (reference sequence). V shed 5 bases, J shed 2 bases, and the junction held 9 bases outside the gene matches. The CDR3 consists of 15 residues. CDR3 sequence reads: CASSPPSSGTYEQYF. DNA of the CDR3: TGTGCCAGTAGTCCCCCCTCTAGCGGCACCTACGAGCAGTACTTC. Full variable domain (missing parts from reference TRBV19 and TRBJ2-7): DGGITQSPKYLFRKEGQNVTLSCEQNLNHDAMYWYRQDPGQGLRLIYYSQIVNDFQKGDIAEGYSVSREKKESFPLTVTSAQKNPTAFYLCASSPPSSGTYEQYFGPGTRLTVT.

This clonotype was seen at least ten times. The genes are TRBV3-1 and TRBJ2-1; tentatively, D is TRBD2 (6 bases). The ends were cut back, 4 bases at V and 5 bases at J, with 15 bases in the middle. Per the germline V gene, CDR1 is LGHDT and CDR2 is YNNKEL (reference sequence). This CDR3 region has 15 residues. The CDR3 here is CASSPWGESHNEQFF. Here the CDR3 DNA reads TGTGCCAGCAGCCCCTGGGGGGAGTCTCACAATGAGCAGTTCTTC.

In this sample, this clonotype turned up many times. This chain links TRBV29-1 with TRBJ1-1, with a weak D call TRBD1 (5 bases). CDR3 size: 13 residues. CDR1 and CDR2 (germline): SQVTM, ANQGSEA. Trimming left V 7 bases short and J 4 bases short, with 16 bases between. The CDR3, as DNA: TGCAGCGCCCGGGGGGGGTCGGCCACTGAAGCTTTCTTT. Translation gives CSARGGSATEAFF.

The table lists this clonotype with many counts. Written as DNA, the CDR3 is TGTGCCAGCAGGGCCCTACTACCTCGATCGGATGAGCAGTTCTTC. It encodes CASRALLPRSDEQFF. This sequence joins TRBV21-1 and TRBJ2-1; TRBD2 is taken as the D call from the table, unchecked against the DNA. TRBV21-1 is reported as a pseudogene. This CDR3 comprises 15 residues.

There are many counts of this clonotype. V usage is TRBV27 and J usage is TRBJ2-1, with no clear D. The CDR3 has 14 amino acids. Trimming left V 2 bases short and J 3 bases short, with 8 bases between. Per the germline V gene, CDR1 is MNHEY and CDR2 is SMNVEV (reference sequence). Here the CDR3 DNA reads TGTGCCAGCAGTTTAGAACCTAGCTACAATGAGCAGTTCTTC. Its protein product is CASSLEPSYNEQFF.

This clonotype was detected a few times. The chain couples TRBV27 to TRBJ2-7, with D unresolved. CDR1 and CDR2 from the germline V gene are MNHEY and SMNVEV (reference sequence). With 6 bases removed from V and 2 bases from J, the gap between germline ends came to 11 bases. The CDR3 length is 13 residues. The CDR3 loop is CASSDSRTYEQYF. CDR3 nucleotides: TGTGCCAGCAGCGATTCAAGGACCTACGAGCAGTACTTC.

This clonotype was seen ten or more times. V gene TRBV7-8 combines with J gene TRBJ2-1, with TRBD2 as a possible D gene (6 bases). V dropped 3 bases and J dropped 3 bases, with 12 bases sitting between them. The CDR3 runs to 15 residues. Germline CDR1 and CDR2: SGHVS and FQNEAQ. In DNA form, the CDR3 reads TGTGCCAGCAGCTTGGCCCCGACTAGCTACAATGAGCAGTTCTTC. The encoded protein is CASSLAPTSYNEQFF.

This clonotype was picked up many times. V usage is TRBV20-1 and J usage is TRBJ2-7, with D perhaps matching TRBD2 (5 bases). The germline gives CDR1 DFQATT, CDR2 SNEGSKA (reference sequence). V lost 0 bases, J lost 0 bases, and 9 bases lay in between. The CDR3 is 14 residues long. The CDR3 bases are TGCAGTGCTAGAGATCGGAGGAACTCCTACGAGCAGTACTTC. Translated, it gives CSARDRRNSYEQYF.

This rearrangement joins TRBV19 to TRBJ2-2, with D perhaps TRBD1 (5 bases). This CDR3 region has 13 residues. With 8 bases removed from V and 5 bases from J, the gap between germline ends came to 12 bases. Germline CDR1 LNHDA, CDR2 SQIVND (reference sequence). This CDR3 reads CASGQQVTGELFF. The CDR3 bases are TGTGCCAGTGGGCAACAGGTTACCGGGGAGCTGTTTTTT.

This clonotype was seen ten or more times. CDR3: CATSQGSTDTQYF. The CDR3 DNA reads as TGTGCCACCAGTCAAGGATCCACAGATACGCAGTATTTT. The chain is built from TRBV24-1 and TRBJ2-3; no definite D call. CDR3 length: 13 residues. Trimming took 6 bases from V and 2 from J, leaving 8 bases between them. Per the germline V gene, CDR1 is KGHDR and CDR2 is SFDVKD.

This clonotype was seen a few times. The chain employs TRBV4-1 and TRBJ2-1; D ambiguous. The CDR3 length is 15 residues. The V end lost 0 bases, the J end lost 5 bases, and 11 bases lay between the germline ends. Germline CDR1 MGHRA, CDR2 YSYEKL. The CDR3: CASSQEIMLNNEQFF. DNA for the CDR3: TGCGCCAGCAGCCAAGAAATTATGTTGAACAATGAGCAGTTCTTC.

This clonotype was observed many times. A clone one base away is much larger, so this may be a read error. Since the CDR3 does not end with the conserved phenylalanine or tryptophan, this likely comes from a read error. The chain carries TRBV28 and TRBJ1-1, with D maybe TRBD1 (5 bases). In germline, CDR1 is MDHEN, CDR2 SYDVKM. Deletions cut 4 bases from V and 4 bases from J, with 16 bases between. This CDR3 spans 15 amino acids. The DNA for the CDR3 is TGTGCCAGCAGTTCGTCGGGCGTCGGGGGCACTGAAGCTTTCCTT. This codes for CASSSSGVGGTEAFL.

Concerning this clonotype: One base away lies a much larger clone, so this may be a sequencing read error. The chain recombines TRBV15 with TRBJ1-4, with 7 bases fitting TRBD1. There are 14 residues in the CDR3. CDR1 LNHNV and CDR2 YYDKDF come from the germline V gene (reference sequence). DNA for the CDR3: TGTGCCACCAGCAGAGTACGCGGGACAGATACGAAGTATTTT. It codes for CATSRVRGTDTKYF. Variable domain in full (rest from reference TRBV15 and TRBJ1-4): DAMVIQNPRYQVTQFGKPVTLSCSQTLNHNVMYWYQQKSSQAPKLLFHYYDKDFNNEADTPDNFQSRRPNTSFCFLDIRSPGLGDTAMYLCATSRVRGTDTKYFGSGTQLSVL.